Below, one TCR beta chain is given with its context. The target antigen is unknown. These data come from a study of response to subunit inactivated influenza vaccine. Points from the study as a whole: With each seasonal influenza vaccination, the authors suggested, few new T cells are recruited.

TCRdb passed the RT-PCR reads through MiXCR, listing each CDR3 protein once. The repertoire holds about 530,000 distinct CDR3 sequences, with around 11% as singletons. The CDR3 is 18 amino acids. The germline CDR1 and CDR2 sequences are MDHEN and SYDVKM. Unmatched junction bases numbered 11, after V lost 1 base and J lost 6 bases. This chain links TRBV28 with TRBJ2-2; TRBD2 aligns across 10 bases. Sequenced material: PBMCs from blood, taken on the day of vaccination. The receptor comes from a man in his fifties or sixties who received an inactivated influenza vaccine. This CDR3 is CASSLSGALAGESGELFF. The CDR3 region has the DNA TGTGCCAGCAGTTTATCCGGGGCGCTAGCGGGAGAGTCCGGGGAGCTGTTTTTT.